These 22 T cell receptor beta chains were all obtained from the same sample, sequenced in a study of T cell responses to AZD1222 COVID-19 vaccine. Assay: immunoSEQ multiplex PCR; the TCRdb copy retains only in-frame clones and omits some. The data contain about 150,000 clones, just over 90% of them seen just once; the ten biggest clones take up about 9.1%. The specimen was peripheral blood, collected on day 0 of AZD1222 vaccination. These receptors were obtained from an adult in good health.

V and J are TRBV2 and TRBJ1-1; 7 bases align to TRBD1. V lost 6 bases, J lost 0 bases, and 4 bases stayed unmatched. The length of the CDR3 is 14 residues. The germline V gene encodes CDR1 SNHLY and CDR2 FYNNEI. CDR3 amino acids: CASRAGQVNTEAFF. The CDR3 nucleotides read TGTGCCAGCAGGGCAGGACAGGTGAACACTGAAGCTTTCTTT.

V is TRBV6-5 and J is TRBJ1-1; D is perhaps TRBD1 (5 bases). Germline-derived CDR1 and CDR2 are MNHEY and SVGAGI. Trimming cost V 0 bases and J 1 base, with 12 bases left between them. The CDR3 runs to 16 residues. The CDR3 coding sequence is TGTGCCAGCAGTTACTCCTACAGGTTTTCGAACACTGAAGCTTTCTTT. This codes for CASSYSYRFSNTEAFF.

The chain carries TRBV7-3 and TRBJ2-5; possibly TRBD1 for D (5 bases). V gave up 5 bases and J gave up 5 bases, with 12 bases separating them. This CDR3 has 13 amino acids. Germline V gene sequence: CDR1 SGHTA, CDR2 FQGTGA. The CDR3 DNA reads TGTGCCAGCAGCGCGGACATTGGGGAGACCCAGTACTTC. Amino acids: CASSADIGETQYF.

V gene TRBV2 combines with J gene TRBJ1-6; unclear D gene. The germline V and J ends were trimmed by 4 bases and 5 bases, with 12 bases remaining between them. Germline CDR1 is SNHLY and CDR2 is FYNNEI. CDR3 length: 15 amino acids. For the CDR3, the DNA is TGTGCCAGCAGTGTCTTGGAGGGCAATAATTCACCCCTCCACTTT. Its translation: CASSVLEGNNSPLHF.

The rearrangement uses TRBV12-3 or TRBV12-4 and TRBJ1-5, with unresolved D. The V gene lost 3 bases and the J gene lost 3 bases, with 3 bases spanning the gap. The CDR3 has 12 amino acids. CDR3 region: CASSFHNQPQHF. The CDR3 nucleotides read TGTGCCAGCAGTTTCCACAATCAGCCCCAGCATTTT.

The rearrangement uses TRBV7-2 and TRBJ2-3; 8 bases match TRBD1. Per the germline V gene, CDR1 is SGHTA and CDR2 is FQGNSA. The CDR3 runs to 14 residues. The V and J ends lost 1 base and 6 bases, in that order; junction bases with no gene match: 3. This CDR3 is CASSLGHRGDTQYF. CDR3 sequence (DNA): TGTGCCAGCAGCTTAGGCCACAGGGGGGATACGCAGTATTTT.

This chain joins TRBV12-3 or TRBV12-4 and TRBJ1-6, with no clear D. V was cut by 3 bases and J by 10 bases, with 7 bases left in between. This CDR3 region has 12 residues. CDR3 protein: CASSFAPSPLHF. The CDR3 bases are TGTGCCAGCAGTTTTGCCCCCTCACCCCTCCACTTT.

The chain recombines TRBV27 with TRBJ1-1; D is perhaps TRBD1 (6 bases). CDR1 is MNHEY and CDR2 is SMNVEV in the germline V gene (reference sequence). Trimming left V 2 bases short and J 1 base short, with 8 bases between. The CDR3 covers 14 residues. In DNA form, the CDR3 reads TGTGCCAGCAGTTTAGGGACACCGAACACTGAAGCTTTCTTT. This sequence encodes CASSLGTPNTEAFF.

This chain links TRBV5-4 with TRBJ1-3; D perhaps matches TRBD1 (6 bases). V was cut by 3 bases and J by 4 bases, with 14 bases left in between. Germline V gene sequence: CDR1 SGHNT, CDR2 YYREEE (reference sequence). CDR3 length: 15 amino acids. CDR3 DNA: TGTGCCAGCAGCTGGGACCAGGGGTGGGGAAACACCATATATTTT. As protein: CASSWDQGWGNTIYF.

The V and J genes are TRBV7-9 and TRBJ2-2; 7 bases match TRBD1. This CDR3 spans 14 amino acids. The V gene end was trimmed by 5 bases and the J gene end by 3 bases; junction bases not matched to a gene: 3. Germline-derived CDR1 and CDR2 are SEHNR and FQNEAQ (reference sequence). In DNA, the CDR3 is TGTGCCAGCAGCCAGACAGGGTACACCGGGGAGCTGTTTTTT. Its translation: CASSQTGYTGELFF.

The DNA for the CDR3 is TGTGCCAGCCAAGAGCAGCTAGGGGGGGATACGCAGTATTTT. It is translated as CASQEQLGGDTQYF. The rearrangement uses TRBV2 and TRBJ2-3; the D call may be TRBD1 or TRBD2 (6 bases each). The germline CDR1 and CDR2 sequences are SNHLY and FYNNEI. The CDR3 sequence is 14 residues long. Trimming cost V 8 bases and J 6 bases, with 18 bases left between them.

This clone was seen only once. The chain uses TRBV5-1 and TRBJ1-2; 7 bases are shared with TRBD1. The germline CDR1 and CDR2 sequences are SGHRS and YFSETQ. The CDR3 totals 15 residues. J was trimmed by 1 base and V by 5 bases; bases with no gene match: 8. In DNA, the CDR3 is TGCGCCAGCAGTTTGACGGGACAGCTTAACTATGGCTACACCTTC. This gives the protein CASSLTGQLNYGYTF.

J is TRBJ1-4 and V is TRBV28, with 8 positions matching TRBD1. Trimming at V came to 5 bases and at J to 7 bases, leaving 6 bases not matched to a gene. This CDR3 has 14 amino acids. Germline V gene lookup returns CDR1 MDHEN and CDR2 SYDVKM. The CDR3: CASSLGQGFEKLFF. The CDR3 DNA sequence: TGTGCCAGCAGTCTAGGACAGGGTTTTGAAAAACTGTTTTTT.

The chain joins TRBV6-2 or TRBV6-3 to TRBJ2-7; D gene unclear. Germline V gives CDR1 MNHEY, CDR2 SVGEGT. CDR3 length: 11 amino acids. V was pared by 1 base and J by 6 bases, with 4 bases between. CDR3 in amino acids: CASSYWSEQYF. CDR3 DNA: TGTGCCAGCAGTTACTGGAGCGAGCAGTACTTC.

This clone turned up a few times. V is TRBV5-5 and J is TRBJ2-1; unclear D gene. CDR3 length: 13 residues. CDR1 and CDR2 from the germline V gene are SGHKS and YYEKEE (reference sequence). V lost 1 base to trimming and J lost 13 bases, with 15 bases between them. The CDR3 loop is CASSLIDDTPQFF. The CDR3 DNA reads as TGTGCCAGCAGCTTGATAGACGACACCCCTCAGTTCTTC.

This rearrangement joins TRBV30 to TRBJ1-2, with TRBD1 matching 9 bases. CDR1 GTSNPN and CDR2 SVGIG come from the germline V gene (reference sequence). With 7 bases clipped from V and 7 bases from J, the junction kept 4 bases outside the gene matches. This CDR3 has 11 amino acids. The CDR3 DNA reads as TGTGCCTCAAAGGGACAGGGTGGCTACACCTTC. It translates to CASKGQGGYTF. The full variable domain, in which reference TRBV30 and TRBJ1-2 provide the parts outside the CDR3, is SQTIHQWPATLVQPVGSPLSLECTVEGTSNPNLYWYRQAAGRGLQLLFYSVGIGQISSEVPQNLSASRPQDRQFILSSKKLLLSDSGFYLCASKGQGGYTFGSGTRLTVV.

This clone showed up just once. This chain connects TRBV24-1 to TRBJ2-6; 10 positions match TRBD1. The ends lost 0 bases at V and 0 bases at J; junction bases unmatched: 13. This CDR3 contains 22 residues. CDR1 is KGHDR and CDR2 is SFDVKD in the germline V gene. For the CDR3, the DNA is TGTGCCACCAGTGATTTGGACGAATACGGGACAGGGGTCTACTCTGGGGCCAACGTCCTGACTTTC. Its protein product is CATSDLDEYGTGVYSGANVLTF.

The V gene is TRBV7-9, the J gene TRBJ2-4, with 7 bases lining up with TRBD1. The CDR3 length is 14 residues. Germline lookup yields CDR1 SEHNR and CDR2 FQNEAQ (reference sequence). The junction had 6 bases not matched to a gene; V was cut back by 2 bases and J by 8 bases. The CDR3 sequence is CASSLWGQHYIQYF. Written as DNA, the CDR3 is TGTGCCAGCAGCTTATGGGGACAGCATTACATTCAGTACTTC.

This CDR3 is CASSETGTGTGELFF. CDR3 in DNA: TGTGCCAGCAGTGAAACCGGGACAGGGACCGGGGAGCTGTTTTTT. The chain carries TRBV6-1 and TRBJ2-2, with 9 bases fitting TRBD1. CDR3 length: 15 amino acids. Trimming took 2 bases from V and 5 from J; bases not matched to a gene: 3. Germline V gene data show CDR1 as MNHNS and CDR2 as SASEGT.

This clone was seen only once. CDR3 DNA sequence: TGTGCCAGCAGGGTTGTGGCAGATCAGCCCCAGCATTTT. Amino acid sequence: CASRVVADQPQHF. The V and J genes are TRBV6-5 and TRBJ1-5; D uncertain. The CDR3 extends over 13 amino acids. Trimming removed 6 bases from V and 5 bases from J, with 11 bases in between. CDR1 and CDR2 from the germline V gene are MNHEY and SVGAGI.

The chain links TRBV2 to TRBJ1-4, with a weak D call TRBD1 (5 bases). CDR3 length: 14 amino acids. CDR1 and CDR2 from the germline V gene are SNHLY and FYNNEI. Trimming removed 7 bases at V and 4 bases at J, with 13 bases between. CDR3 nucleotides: TGTGCCAGCAAAGGGGAGAGCTATAATGAAAAACTGTTTTTT. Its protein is CASKGESYNEKLFF.

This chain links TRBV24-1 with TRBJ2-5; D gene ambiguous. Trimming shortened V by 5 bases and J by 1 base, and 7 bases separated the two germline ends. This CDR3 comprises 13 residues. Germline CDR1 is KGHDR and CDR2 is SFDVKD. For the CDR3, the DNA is TGTGCCACCAGTGCAGCGCTCCAAGAGACCCAGTACTTC. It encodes CATSAALQETQYF.